This T cell receptor beta chain was retrieved from a study of response to subunit inactivated influenza vaccine. TCRdb recomputed calls from the RT-PCR reads with MiXCR, one row per CDR3 protein. Of about 830,000 distinct CDR3 sequences in the sample, under 20% were seen once. Between the trimmed V and J ends, which lost 10 bases and 3 bases, there was a span of 9 bases. This CDR3 has 11 amino acids. CDR1 is MDHEN, CDR2 SYDVKM, per germline. This specimen consisted of PBMCs from blood, obtained more than 4 days after vaccination. The receptor was derived from a man in his fifties or sixties who received an inactivated influenza vaccine. The chain couples TRBV28 to TRBJ1-2; D is ambiguous. The CDR3 bases are TGTGCCACCCTTGGTGACTATGGCTACACCTTC. It is translated as CATLGDYGYTF.